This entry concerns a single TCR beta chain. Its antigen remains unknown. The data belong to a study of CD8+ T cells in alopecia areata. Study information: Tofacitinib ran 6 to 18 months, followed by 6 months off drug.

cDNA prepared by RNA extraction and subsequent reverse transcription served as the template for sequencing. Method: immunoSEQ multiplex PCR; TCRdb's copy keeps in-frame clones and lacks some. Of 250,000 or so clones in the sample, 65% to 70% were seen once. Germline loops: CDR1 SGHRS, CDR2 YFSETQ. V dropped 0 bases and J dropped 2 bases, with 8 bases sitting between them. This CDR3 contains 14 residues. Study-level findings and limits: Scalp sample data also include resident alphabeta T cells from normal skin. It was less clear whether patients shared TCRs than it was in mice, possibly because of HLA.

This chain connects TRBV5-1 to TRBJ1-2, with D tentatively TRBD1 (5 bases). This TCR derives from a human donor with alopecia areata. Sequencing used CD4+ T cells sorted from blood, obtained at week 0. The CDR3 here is CASSLAEGNYGYTF. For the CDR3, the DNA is TGCGCCAGCAGCTTGGCGGAGGGGAACTATGGCTACACCTTC.